Described below is a single T cell receptor (beta chain) sequence and its context. PCR involved 60 Vbeta and 13 Jbeta primers. Clones were sequenced by immunoSEQ multiplex PCR, and TCRdb holds only the in-frame ones, with some missing. Of some 140,000 clones listed, about 80% were seen once; the top ten hold roughly 4%. Every donor was a healthy person donating bone marrow. The data originate from a study of cytomegalovirus exposure and HLA in healthy donors. V was trimmed by 2 bases and J by 4 bases, leaving 20 bases between them. CDR1 is SGHVS and CDR2 is FNYEAQ in the germline V gene. This CDR3 comprises 17 residues.

Sequencing input: PBMCs. This sequence joins TRBV7-6 and TRBJ1-1; tentative D call: TRBD1 (6 bases). The sequence derives from a woman between 40 and 55 years old in good health and CMV-seronegative. CDR3 nucleotide sequence: TGTGCCAGCAGCTTATTAGGTGGGCAGGGGCGGGTCACTGAAGCTTTCTTT. Translated, it gives CASSLLGGQGRVTEAFF.